This TCR beta chain was recorded in a study of a mutant IDH1 vaccine in newly diagnosed glioma (TCRdb year 2021). Looking at the study overall: Vaccination began 4-6 weeks after radiotherapy alone, or alongside temozolomide cycles in the chemotherapy-containing groups. Before enrollment, most patients had been given radiochemotherapy with temozolomide as standard therapy, while the rest had received either radiotherapy alone or temozolomide alone. The week-35 safety follow-up was designated visit V12, and the week-47 end of study was designated visit V13. For exploratory analyses, longitudinal TCRB deep sequencing was carried out in roughly 23 treated patients wherever samples were available. Peripheral blood samples were drawn at six visits, namely V03 (baseline), V05, V07, V10, V12 and V13. Of the approximately 35 treated patients, about 60% were male and around 40% were female, and the mean age was approximately 40 years. Results the study describes overall, beyond this receptor: The authors stated that sample limitations prevented analyses of patient blood samples from being reproduced. Selection of PBMC samples for TCRB deep sequencing was based on availability. Across multiple MHC alleles, vaccine-induced immune responses were seen in roughly 93% of patients. No apparent relationship was observed between pseudoprogression and alterations in the top peripheral T cell clonotypes detected by TCRB sequencing.

The time point tag for this specimen amounts to: week 35, safety follow-up. Each vaccine dose, consisting of 300 ug of a 20-mer mutant IDH1 peptide in Montanide, was administered subcutaneously with topical imiquimod. Patients were given eight vaccinations, in weeks 1, 3, 5, 7, 11, 15, 19 and 23, which matched visits V03 through V10. All donors had newly diagnosed IDH1-mutant astrocytomas of WHO grade 3 or 4 that showed loss of nuclear ATRX. The samples were drawn from NOA16, a multicentre, single-arm, open-label phase I trial in Germany that tested a mutant IDH1 peptide vaccine in humans for the first time. Genomic DNA for TCRB sequencing was isolated from EDTA blood with the DNeasy Blood and Tissue Kit. The library was made by the immunoSEQ multiplex PCR assay. Rearranged TCR beta chain sequences were amplified using the hsTCRB Kit according to the manufacturer's protocol. Sequencing of TCRB libraries was carried out on an Illumina MiSeq. For the original study's pipeline: The proprietary platform of the kit vendor was used for demultiplexing, trimming and gene mapping. TCRdb took over this immuneACCESS table, retaining in-frame rearrangements with V and J assigned. Such tables are incomplete; in checked studies, under half of the missing clones stem from an unresolved V gene, and the remainder is unexplained. The V and J calls and clone size come from that table; D and trimming were worked out from the DNA. In all, the sample holds tens of thousands of clones, and about four fifths of those were seen once. The top ten constitute less than 7% of the sample.

V sheds 2 bases and J sheds 7 bases, leaving 15 bases between their ends. From the cysteine through the phenylalanine, the CDR3 covers 14 amino acids. The kept DNA is CDR3 alone, 42 bases in frame from the first base. For CDR1 and CDR2, the germline V gene lists MNHEY and SVGAGI. On this clone: Its antigen has not been determined. No much larger clone is present one base from it, and per-base qualities are unavailable.

This receptor was obtained from a man aged 35 to 55 with glioma. The chain joins TRBV6-5 to TRBJ2-7; the D gene is not confidently resolved. The material was PBMCs, obtained from a glioma patient whose treatment included an IDH1 peptide vaccine. The CDR3: CASSYSDGPWEQYF. The DNA sequence is TGTGCCAGCAGTTACAGTGACGGGCCTTGGGAGCAGTACTTC.